Below are 26 T cell receptor beta chains sequenced from a single sample in a study of blood T cell repertoires in COVID-19. Clones were read by immunoSEQ multiplex PCR, and TCRdb kept only the in-frame ones, dropping some. The table shows around 120,000 clones, with approximately 80% occurring only once. Sequenced: peripheral blood. The receptors derive from a man between 65 and 79 years old with acute or convalescent COVID-19.

This clone was counted only a few times. A much bigger clone sits one base away, suggesting this may be a read error. The rearrangement uses TRBV11-2 and TRBJ1-1; D perhaps matches TRBD1 (6 bases). Per germline, CDR1 SGHAT and CDR2 FQNNGV. The V end was cut by 5 bases, the J end by 1 base, with 8 bases between. This CDR3 comprises 13 residues. The CDR3 DNA reads as TGTGCCAGCAGCACGGGACAGAACACTGAAGCTTTCTTT. It translates to CASSTGQNTEAFF. Looking up the rest from reference TRBV11-2 and TRBJ1-1 gives the full variable domain: EAGVAQSPRYKIIEKRQSVAFWCNPISGHATLYWYQQILGQGPKLLIQFQNNGVVDDSQLPKDRFSAERLKGVDSTLKIQPAKLEDSAVYLCASSTGQNTEAFFGQGTRLTVV.

The V and J genes are TRBV6-1 and TRBJ2-7; 8 nucleotides line up with TRBD2. This CDR3 comprises 15 residues. J was trimmed by 0 bases and V by 3 bases; bases with no gene match: 4. CDR1 and CDR2 from the germline V gene are MNHNS and SASEGT. Here the CDR3 reads CASSDNSGASYEQYF. DNA of the CDR3: TGTGCCAGCAGTGACAATAGCGGGGCCTCCTACGAGCAGTACTTC.

The chain couples TRBV7-2 to TRBJ2-5, with 10 bases fitting TRBD2. There are 16 residues in the CDR3. Trimming removed 2 bases from V and 3 bases from J; junction bases left unmatched: 6. Per the germline V gene, CDR1 is SGHTA and CDR2 is FQGNSA. The CDR3 sequence is CASSLSIAGGEETQYF. The CDR3 nucleotides are TGTGCCAGCAGCTTAAGTATAGCGGGGGGTGAAGAGACCCAGTACTTC.

This clone was seen a handful of times. V gene TRBV6-2 or TRBV6-3 combines with J gene TRBJ1-1; 12 bases fit TRBD1. The CDR3 runs 16 residues. The trim removed 5 bases at V and 6 bases at J, leaving 10 bases unmatched. Germline CDR1 reads MNHEY; CDR2 reads SVGEGT. CDR3 protein: CASSQLGGQGASEAFF. The CDR3 DNA reads as TGTGCCAGCAGTCAGTTGGGGGGACAGGGGGCCTCTGAAGCTTTCTTT.

The V gene is TRBV27, the J gene TRBJ1-3; D remains unclear. The CDR3 runs to 13 residues. V was cut by 7 bases and J by 1 base, with 8 bases left in between. From germline, CDR1 is MNHEY and CDR2 SMNVEV (reference sequence). CDR3 sequence reads: CASKPQSGNTIYF. CDR3 sequence (DNA): TGTGCCAGCAAGCCCCAATCTGGAAACACCATATATTTT.

The V and J genes are TRBV5-6 and TRBJ2-7, with D perhaps TRBD2 (6 bases). Trimming took 0 bases from V and 0 from J, leaving 10 bases between them. The CDR3 consists of 15 residues. Germline V gives CDR1 SGHDT, CDR2 YYEEEE. This CDR3 is CASSLGRGGSYEQYF. CDR3 nucleotides: TGTGCCAGCAGCTTGGGGAGGGGTGGCTCCTACGAGCAGTACTTC.

The genes are TRBV19 and TRBJ2-6; D gene uncertain. This CDR3 is 15 amino acids long. With 4 bases removed from V and 2 bases from J, the gap between germline ends came to 9 bases. CDR1 LNHDA and CDR2 SQIVND come from the germline V gene (reference sequence). As DNA, the CDR3 is TGTGCCAGTAGTACTAAAAGAACTGGGGCCAACGTCCTGACTTTC. It specifies CASSTKRTGANVLTF.

V and J are TRBV5-1 and TRBJ2-1; D unclear. From germline, CDR1 is SGHRS and CDR2 YFSETQ. CDR3 length: 13 amino acids. V lost 5 bases and J lost 5, with 11 bases in between. In DNA, the CDR3 is TGCGCCAGCAGGTGGAACAGTGACAATGAGCAGTTCTTC. Residues: CASRWNSDNEQFF.

V and J are TRBV10-3 and TRBJ1-2, with 7 bases fitting TRBD1. The CDR3 extends over 14 amino acids. Trimming cost V 7 bases and J 2 bases; bases outside gene matches: 7. CDR1 is ENHRY and CDR2 is SYGVKD in the germline V gene. CDR3 sequence reads: CAITPGTANYGYTF. The CDR3, as DNA: TGTGCCATCACTCCCGGGACAGCAAACTATGGCTACACCTTC.

This clone was recorded once. CDR3 bases: TGTGCCTGTCAATCCAGTGGGAACACTGAAGCTTTCTTT. It yields the protein CACQSSGNTEAFF. The J gene is TRBJ1-1, the V gene TRBV30; D is unclear. The germline CDR1 and CDR2 sequences are GTSNPN and SVGIG (reference sequence). Trimming took off 6 bases at V and 1 base at J, with 12 bases between the two ends. This CDR3 comprises 13 residues.

V gene TRBV27 combines with J gene TRBJ1-2; no clear D gene. Germline V lookup: CDR1 MNHEY, CDR2 SMNVEV (reference sequence). This CDR3 contains 14 residues. With 2 bases removed from V and 7 bases from J, the gap between germline ends came to 14 bases. Written as DNA, the CDR3 is TGTGCCAGCAGTTTAAGTTACCGCTCGGGTGGCTACACCTTC. This codes for CASSLSYRSGGYTF.

The CDR3 sequence: CASGGLRDLNQPQHF. The CDR3 bases are TGTGCCAGCGGGGGCCTTAGGGATCTTAATCAGCCCCAGCATTTT. The V call is TRBV6-5, the J call TRBJ1-5; perhaps TRBD1 as D (6 bases). V lost 8 bases and J lost 4, with 18 bases in between. Germline CDR1 reads MNHEY; CDR2 reads SVGAGI. CDR3 length equals 15 residues.

The chain has TRBV11-2 and TRBJ2-5, with D possibly being TRBD1 (5 bases). V was shortened by 5 bases and J by 3 bases, with 10 bases between the two germline ends. Germline-derived CDR1 and CDR2 are SGHAT and FQNNGV. The CDR3 has 13 amino acids. CDR3 nucleotides: TGTGCCAGCAGCAAAGACAGAGAAGAGACCCAGTACTTC. It specifies CASSKDREETQYF.

This rearrangement joins TRBV6-1 to TRBJ1-2; 8 bases map to TRBD1. This CDR3 comprises 13 residues. The V and J ends lost 0 bases and 7 bases, in that order; junction bases with no gene match: 1. Germline loops: CDR1 MNHNS, CDR2 SASEGT. CDR3 nucleotide sequence: TGTGCCAGCAGTGAAGCTGGACAGGGTGGCTACACCTTC. Residues: CASSEAGQGGYTF.

The rearrangement uses TRBV10-3 and TRBJ1-1; perhaps TRBD1 as D (6 bases). CDR3 length: 13 amino acids. CDR1 is ENHRY and CDR2 is SYGVKD in the germline V gene. Between the trimmed V and J ends, which lost 11 bases and 4 bases, there was a span of 17 bases. The CDR3 nucleotides are TGTGCCGTCCACGATGGGGGGGCCACTGAAGCTTTCTTT. Amino acid sequence: CAVHDGGATEAFF.

This clone has a handful of counts. V usage is TRBV7-2 and J usage is TRBJ1-3; TRBD1 agrees at 7 bases. CDR3 size: 15 residues. V gave up 2 bases and J gave up 4 bases; unmatched junction bases: 5. Germline V lookup: CDR1 SGHTA, CDR2 FQGNSA. CDR3 bases: TGTGCCAGCAGCTTAAGGGGGCTAGGCGGAAACACCATATATTTT. As protein: CASSLRGLGGNTIYF.

This rearrangement joins TRBV25-1 to TRBJ1-6, with 7 bases matching TRBD1. V gave up 8 bases and J gave up 7 bases; unmatched junction bases: 2. CDR3 length: 12 residues. The V gene's germline CDR1 is MGHDK and CDR2 SYGVNS. For the CDR3, the DNA is TGTGCCAGCGCACAGGGGAATTCACCCCTCCACTTT. It encodes CASAQGNSPLHF.

J is TRBJ1-1 and V is TRBV18, with TRBD1 matching 9 bases. V shed 6 bases, J shed 6 bases, and the junction held 5 bases outside the gene matches. CDR3 length: 13 residues. Germline V CDR1 and CDR2: KGHSH, LQKENI. Here the CDR3 reads CASSQGQGAEAFF. Written as DNA, the CDR3 is TGTGCCAGCTCCCAGGGACAGGGTGCTGAAGCTTTCTTT.

This rearrangement joins TRBV5-6 to TRBJ1-1; D gene uncertain. V shed 2 bases and J shed 1 base, with 6 bases lying between them. The CDR3 length is 13 residues. Germline CDR1 SGHDT, CDR2 YYEEEE. The DNA of the CDR3 is TGTGCCAGCAGCTTCCTACGGAACACTGAAGCTTTCTTT. Its protein is CASSFLRNTEAFF.

This sequence joins TRBV7-8 and TRBJ2-7; 9 bases are a match to TRBD2. Germline CDR1 SGHVS, CDR2 FQNEAQ. The J segment lost 3 bases and the V segment lost 0 bases, leaving 9 bases of the junction unmatched. The CDR3 is made up of 17 amino acids. The CDR3 reads CASSLAHGGGAVYEQYF. CDR3 DNA: TGTGCCAGCAGCTTAGCGCACGGCGGGGGGGCCGTCTACGAGCAGTACTTC. The full variable domain, with the rest looked up from reference TRBV7-8 and TRBJ2-7, is GAGVSQSPRYKVAKRGQDVALRCDPISGHVSLFWYQQALGQGPEFLTYFQNEAQLDKSGLPSDRFFAERPEGSVSTLKIQRTQQEDSAVYLCASSLAHGGGAVYEQYFGPGTRLTVT.

V and J are TRBV5-8 and TRBJ2-2, with 9 bases fitting TRBD2. CDR1 SGHTS and CDR2 YDEGEE come from the germline V gene. The CDR3 is made up of 16 amino acids. V lost 0 bases, J lost 5 bases, and 5 bases stayed unmatched. The CDR3 spells CASSLAGTSQTGELFF. The CDR3 DNA sequence: TGTGCCAGCAGCTTGGCCGGGACTAGCCAGACCGGGGAGCTGTTTTTT.

This chain links TRBV24-1 with TRBJ2-1; 9 bases are a match to TRBD1. The CDR3 loop spans 16 amino acids. Trimming took 4 bases from V and 9 from J; bases not matched to a gene: 12. The germline V gene has CDR1 KGHDR and CDR2 SFDVKD. The CDR3 loop reads CATSDHLTGGTFEQFF. CDR3 nucleotide sequence: TGTGCCACCAGTGACCACCTGACAGGGGGGACCTTTGAGCAGTTCTTC.

The chain links TRBV3-1 (or the pseudogene TRBV3-2) to TRBJ2-7, with 9 bases identical to TRBD2. Germline loops: CDR1 LGHDT, CDR2 YNNKEL (reference sequence). The CDR3 length is 16 residues. With V trimmed by 1 base and J by 0 bases, 4 bases remained unmatched. CDR3 in DNA: TGTGCCAGCAGCCAAGTAAGGCGGGGGGGCTCCTACGAGCAGTACTTC. It yields the protein CASSQVRRGGSYEQYF.

As regards this clone: Additional DNA sequences in this sample encode the identical CDR3. V is TRBV3-1 (or the pseudogene TRBV3-2) and J is TRBJ1-3; 8 nucleotides line up with TRBD1. Looked up from germline, CDR1 is LGHDT and CDR2 is YNNKEL (reference sequence). The junction had 2 bases not matched to a gene; V was cut back by 4 bases and J by 0 bases. The CDR3 has 15 residues. CDR3 protein: CASSRDRGSGNTIYF. The CDR3 DNA follows: TGTGCCAGCAGCCGAGACAGGGGCTCTGGAAACACCATATATTTT.

This rearrangement joins TRBV7-2 to TRBJ1-1; 8 bases map to TRBD1. The germline CDR1 and CDR2 sequences are SGHTA and FQGNSA. The CDR3 has 16 amino acids. V lost 0 bases, J lost 1 base, and 4 bases stayed unmatched. The CDR3 sequence is CASSLARTGPNTEAFF. In DNA, the CDR3 is TGTGCCAGCAGCTTAGCGAGGACAGGGCCGAACACTGAAGCTTTCTTT.

The CDR3 DNA reads as TGTGCCAGCAGTCTGAGCGGAGTGGAGACCCAGTACTTC. Translated: CASSLSGVETQYF. V and J are TRBV3-1 (or the pseudogene TRBV3-2) and TRBJ2-5; tentatively, D is TRBD2 (5 bases). Germline V CDR1 and CDR2: LGHDT, YNNKEL (reference sequence). The CDR3 is made up of 13 amino acids. Trimming shortened V by 6 bases and J by 5 bases, and 13 bases separated the two germline ends.